These T cell receptor beta chains were read from a single sample in a study of blood T cells in healthy people across ages. TCRdb redid the calling of the 5' RACE reads with MiXCR, one entry per CDR3 protein. The repertoire holds about 780,000 distinct CDR3 sequences, less than 60% seen once, with roughly 18% in the top ten. What was sequenced was blood. The receptor source for this set is a man older than 75 in good health. Each CDR3 is given with its conserved first and last residue. D genes are given only for firm matches. Where a row states a size, it is once, few, many or the class of an expanded clone; other rows omit it.

-,TRBJ2-3,TRBV27,-,TGTGCCAGCAGTTCGGACGCCGCAAGCACAGATACGCAGTATTTT,CASSSDAASTDTQYF
-,TRBJ2-3,TRBV11-2,few,TGTGCCAGCAGCGGGCCAGATACGCAGTATTTT,CASSGPDTQYF
-,TRBJ1-3,TRBV7-2,-,TGTGCCAGCAGCCCCACGGGGGGGGCTGGAAACACCATATATTTT,CASSPTGGAGNTIYF
-,TRBJ2-7,TRBV6-5,once,TGTGCCAGCAGTTTGGGAGCGGCAACCTACAATGAGCAGTACTTC,CASSLGAATYNEQYF
-,TRBJ2-7,TRBV29-1,-,TGCAGCGTAAGGGACTCCAGCTCCTACGAGCAGTACTTC,CSVRDSSSYEQYF
TRBD2,TRBJ2-5,TRBV20-1,few,TGCAGTGCTACTGGTAGCGGGATAATTCAAGAGACCCAGTACTTC,CSATGSGIIQETQYF
-,TRBJ2-7,TRBV7-2,once,TGTGCCAGCAAAGAGGCCGGTCTACTCTACGAGCAGTACTTC,CASKEAGLLYEQYF
-,TRBJ2-7,TRBV5-1,few,TGCGCCAGCAGCTTGGTGCCAGGGGGGGACTACGAGCAGTACTTC,CASSLVPGGDYEQYF
TRBD2,TRBJ2-5,TRBV20-1,-,TGCAGTGCTACTAGCGGGATTGATAATGAGCAGTACTTC,CSATSGIDNEQYF
-,TRBJ2-5,TRBV28,-,TGTGCCAGCAGTCCACATGAGAATCAGGGAACCAGAGAGACCCAGTACTTC,CASSPHENQGTRETQYF
-,TRBJ2-3,TRBV28,-,TGTGCCAGCACTTTGACTAGTCTCGGTTCTAAGCAGTATTTT,CASTLTSLGSKQYF
TRBD1,TRBJ1-3,TRBV5-1,-,TGCGCCAGCAGCATCTCCGGGACAGCGAGCTCTGGAAACACCATATATTTT,CASSISGTASSGNTIYF
TRBD2,TRBJ2-1,TRBV5-1,-,TGCGCCAGCAGCTTGAGACTAGCGGGAGTCGCAGAGACCCAGTTCTTC,CASSLRLAGVAETQFF
-,TRBJ2-3,TRBV20-1,-,TGCAGTGCCTTAGTAGCAGGGTCAGATACGCAGTATTTT,CSALVAGSDTQYF
-,TRBJ2-7,TRBV12-3/TRBV12-4,once,TGTGCCAGCAGCCCCCAGGTCCTACCGGCCGAGCAGTACTTC,CASSPQVLPAEQYF
-,TRBJ2-3,TRBV20-1,-,TGCAGTGCTAGAGTAGGTTCTAGCGTAGGCACAGATACGCAGTATTTT,CSARVGSSVGTDTQYF
TRBD2,TRBJ2-7,TRBV6-2/TRBV6-3,-,TGTGCCAGCAGTTACCCAGCGGGAGATTCCTACGAGCAGTACTTC,CASSYPAGDSYEQYF
-,TRBJ2-1,TRBV4-2,-,TGTGCCAGCAGCCGAGGTAGCGACTCCTACAATGAGCAGTTCTTC,CASSRGSDSYNEQFF
-,TRBJ2-3,TRBV20-1,-,TGCAGTGCTAGAGGGGCTAGTTGGATCACAGATACGCAGTATTTT,CSARGASWITDTQYF
-,TRBJ1-3,TRBV3-1,-,TGTGCCAGCAGCCTGGGCATCACCTCTGGAAACACCATATATTTT,CASSLGITSGNTIYF
-,TRBJ2-5,TRBV20-1,-,TGCAGTGCTAGACTAGCCCGAAAAGAGACCCAGTACTTC,CSARLARKETQYF
TRBD1,TRBJ2-5,TRBV7-9,-,TGTGCCAGCAGCCCCGGGACAGGGTCGACCCAGTACTTC,CASSPGTGSTQYF
-,TRBJ2-4,TRBV10-3,-,TGTGCCATCTCGCGGGCAGGGGGGAGCATCACTATGGGGGAGCAGTACTTC,CAISRAGGSITMGEQYF
-,TRBJ1-1,TRBV29-1,-,TGCAGCGCACGTACAGGGAAGAACACTGAAGCTTTCTTT,CSARTGKNTEAFF
-,TRBJ1-1,TRBV29-1,-,TGCAGCGTCCACCGGGCCCTCCCTCTGGGTGAAGCTTTCTTT,CSVHRALPLGEAFF
TRBD2,TRBJ2-3,TRBV10-3,many,TGTGCCATCAGGAGCGGGAGGTCCACAGATACGCAGTATTTT,CAIRSGRSTDTQYF
TRBD1,TRBJ2-7,TRBV2,-,TGTGCCAGCAGGGGGGACAGGGGTTTCCACGAGCAGTACTTC,CASRGDRGFHEQYF
TRBD1,TRBJ2-5,TRBV6-5,few,TGTGCCAGCAGTTCTAGCCGGGACAGGGGCGAGACCCAGTACTTC,CASSSSRDRGETQYF
-,TRBJ2-1,TRBV5-5,-,TGTGCCAGCAGCCCGGGGACGGTAGAGCAGTTCTTC,CASSPGTVEQFF
-,TRBJ2-7,TRBV10-3,few,TGTGCCATCAGTGAGTCCGGGCGGGTTATCGGGTCCTACGAGCAGTACTTC,CAISESGRVIGSYEQYF
TRBD2,TRBJ2-1,TRBV18,-,TGTGCCAGCTCACCAGCTAGCGGGAGTAAAAATGAGCAGTTCTTC,CASSPASGSKNEQFF
TRBD1,TRBJ2-7,TRBV12-3/TRBV12-4,-,TGTGCCAGCAGTCCCACCGGGACAGAGAAAAGCTACGAGCAGTACTTC,CASSPTGTEKSYEQYF
TRBD1,TRBJ1-1,TRBV15,-,TGTGCCACCAGCAGGGACAGGGGGAGAAACACTGAAGCTTTCTTT,CATSRDRGRNTEAFF
TRBD2,TRBJ2-2,TRBV5-1,-,TGCGCCAGCACTGTCACTAGCGGACCCACCGGGGAGCTGTTTTTT,CASTVTSGPTGELFF
-,TRBJ1-2,TRBV20-1,-,TGCAGTGCTAGAGCCCCGGGCCAGAAGCAATATGGCTACACCTTC,CSARAPGQKQYGYTF
TRBD2,TRBJ2-1,TRBV18,few,TGTGCCAGCTCACCGGGACTAGCGGGAGCGACGCAGTTCTTC,CASSPGLAGATQFF
-,TRBJ2-3,TRBV20-1,-,TGCAGTGCCGGATCCCTAGCAGACAACACAGATACGCAGTATTTT,CSAGSLADNTDTQYF
TRBD1,TRBJ2-1,TRBV7-8,once,TGTGCCAGCAGCCAGGGGGTGCGGAATGAGCAGTTCTTC,CASSQGVRNEQFF
-,TRBJ2-1,TRBV9,many,TGTGCCAGCAGCCCGGACCTGAACAATGAGCAGTTCTTC,CASSPDLNNEQFF
TRBD1,TRBJ2-1,TRBV20-1,-,TGCAGTGCTCCCGGGACAGTCTCCTACAATGAGCAGTTCTTC,CSAPGTVSYNEQFF
-,TRBJ2-5,TRBV9,-,TGTGCCAGCAGCGTATCCCCTAACAGTAAAGAGACCCAGTACTTC,CASSVSPNSKETQYF
TRBD2,TRBJ2-5,TRBV7-2,few,TGTGCCAGCAGCCTCCTACTAGCGGGAGGCGGGGAGACCCAGTACTTC,CASSLLLAGGGETQYF
-,TRBJ2-6,TRBV2,-,TGTGCCAGCAGTGATTGGAGCTCTGGGGCCAACGTCCTGACTTTC,CASSDWSSGANVLTF
TRBD2,TRBJ2-1,TRBV6-1,-,TGTGCCAGTGACGCGGGACTAGAATACAATGAGCAGTTCTTC,CASDAGLEYNEQFF
TRBD1,TRBJ2-5,TRBV27,once,TGTGCCAGCAGTTTTCTCTCCAGGGGGTCAGAGACCCAGTACTTC,CASSFLSRGSETQYF
TRBD1,TRBJ2-3,TRBV5-6,-,TGTGCCAGCAGCCGGACAGGGGTGGTAGATACGCAGTATTTT,CASSRTGVVDTQYF
-,TRBJ2-7,TRBV7-2,-,TGTGCCAGCAGCTTAGCCGGCCAAACCTACGAGCGGTACTTC,CASSLAGQTYERYF
-,TRBJ1-6,TRBV20-1,-,TGCAGTGCTGGCGGGGGGGGACGGCATAATTCACCCCTCCACTTT,CSAGGGGRHNSPLHF
TRBD2,TRBJ2-3,TRBV12-3/TRBV12-4,few,TGTGCCAGCAGTCTTAGCGGGAGGTACACAGATACGCAGTATTTT,CASSLSGRYTDTQYF
TRBD1,TRBJ2-5,TRBV27,few,TGTGCCAGCAGTCCGGACAGGGGGCTTGGGACCCAGTACTTC,CASSPDRGLGTQYF